This TCR beta chain originates from a study of cytomegalovirus exposure and HLA in healthy donors. Study-level points and caveats: Productive rates of about 87% or about 30% were seen for most TCR beta V segments in an earlier analysis. According to the study, 160 or so TCR beta chains were cytomegalovirus-associated.

Trimming stripped 0 bases from V and 11 bases from J, with 5 bases between. Germline V lookup: CDR1 SGHVS, CDR2 FNYEAQ. The CDR3 contains 12 residues. This clone has a single count. The antigen remains unidentified. The PCR ran on 60 Vbeta and 13 Jbeta primers. Only in-frame clones appear in the TCRdb table, and some are missing; sequencing was by immunoSEQ multiplex PCR. Of some 130,000 clones in the sample, more than 60% were seen once. This TCR was recovered from a woman between 35 and 50 years old in good health and CMV-seronegative. The chain has TRBV7-6 and TRBJ1-6; D gene uncertain. The source material was PBMCs. In DNA, the CDR3 is TGTGCCAGCAGCTTAGCCGGTGCACCCCTCCACTTT. As protein: CASSLAGAPLHF.